This T cell receptor (beta chain) stems from a study of pediatric ulcerative colitis. Whole-study context: Ulcerative colitis patients had pancolitis or left-sided colitis, with confirming histology. General study points: Compared with controls, ulcerative colitis showed greater blood-rectum clone sharing.

Worth noting for this clone: The antigen is unknown.

Per the germline V gene, CDR1 is LNHDA and CDR2 is SQIVND (reference sequence). The CDR3 consists of 14 residues. V lost 7 bases, J lost 0 bases, and 9 bases lay in between. Up to 500,000 reads were sequenced per sample. The repertoire was sequenced with immunoSEQ multiplex PCR; TCRdb's copy has only in-frame clones and lacks some. The table includes about 15,000 clones, about two thirds detected once. During colonoscopy, one to two rectal pinch biopsies were collected. Sequenced material: gut tissue. The source is a girl aged 5 to 17 with moderate ulcerative colitis. V usage is TRBV19 and J usage is TRBJ2-2; D gene uncertain. In DNA, the CDR3 is TGTGCCAGTATATTGGGCACGAACACCGGGGAGCTGTTTTTT. Translating gives CASILGTNTGELFF.